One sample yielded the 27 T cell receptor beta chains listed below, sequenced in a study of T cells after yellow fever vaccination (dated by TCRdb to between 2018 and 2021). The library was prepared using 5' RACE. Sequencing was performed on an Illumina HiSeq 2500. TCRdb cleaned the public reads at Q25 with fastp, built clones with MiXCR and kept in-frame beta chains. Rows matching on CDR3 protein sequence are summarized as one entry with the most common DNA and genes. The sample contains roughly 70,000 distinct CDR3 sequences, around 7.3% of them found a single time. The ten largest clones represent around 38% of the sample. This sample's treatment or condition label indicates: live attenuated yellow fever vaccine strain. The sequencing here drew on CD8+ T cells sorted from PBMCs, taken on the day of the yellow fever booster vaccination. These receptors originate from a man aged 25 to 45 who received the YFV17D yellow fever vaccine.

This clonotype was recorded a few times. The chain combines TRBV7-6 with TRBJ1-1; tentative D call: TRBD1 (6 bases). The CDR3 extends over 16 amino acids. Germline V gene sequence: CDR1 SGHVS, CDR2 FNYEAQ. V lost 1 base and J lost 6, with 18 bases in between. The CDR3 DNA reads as TGTGCCAGCAGCTTAGACGGGGGGCGATCCGACGCTGAAGCTTTCTTT. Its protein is CASSLDGGRSDAEAFF.

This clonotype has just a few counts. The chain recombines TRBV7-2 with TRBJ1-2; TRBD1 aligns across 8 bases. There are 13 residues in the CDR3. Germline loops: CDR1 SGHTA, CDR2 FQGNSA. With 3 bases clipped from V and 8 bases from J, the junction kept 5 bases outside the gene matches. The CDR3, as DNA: TGTGCCAGCAGCTTTCTAGGACAGGGCGGCTACACCTTC. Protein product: CASSFLGQGGYTF.

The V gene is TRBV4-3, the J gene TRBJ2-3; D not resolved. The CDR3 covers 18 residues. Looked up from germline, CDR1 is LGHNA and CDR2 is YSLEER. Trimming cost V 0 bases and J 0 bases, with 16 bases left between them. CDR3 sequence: CASSQDRVLAGSTDTQYF. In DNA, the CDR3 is TGCGCCAGCAGCCAAGATCGGGTCCTGGCAGGTAGCACAGATACGCAGTATTTT.

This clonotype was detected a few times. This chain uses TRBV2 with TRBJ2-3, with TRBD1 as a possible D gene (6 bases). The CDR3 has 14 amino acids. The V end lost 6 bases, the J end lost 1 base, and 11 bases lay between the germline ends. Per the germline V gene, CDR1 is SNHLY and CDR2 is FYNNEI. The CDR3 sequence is CASSGTPGTDTQYF. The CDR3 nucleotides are TGTGCCAGCAGCGGGACACCCGGCACAGATACGCAGTATTTT.

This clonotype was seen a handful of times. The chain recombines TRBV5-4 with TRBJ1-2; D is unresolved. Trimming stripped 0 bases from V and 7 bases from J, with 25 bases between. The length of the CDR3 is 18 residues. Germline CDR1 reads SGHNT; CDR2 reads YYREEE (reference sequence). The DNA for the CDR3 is TGTGCCAGCAGCTTGGAGAGGTATCGGGCAGAAGCTTCGGGTGGCTACACCTTC. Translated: CASSLERYRAEASGGYTF.

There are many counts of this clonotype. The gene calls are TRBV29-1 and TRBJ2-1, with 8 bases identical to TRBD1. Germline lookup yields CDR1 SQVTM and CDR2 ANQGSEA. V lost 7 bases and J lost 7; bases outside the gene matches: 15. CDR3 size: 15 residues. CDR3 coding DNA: TGCAGCGCAAGAGCCGGACAGGGACGGTATAATGAGCAGTTCTTC. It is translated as CSARAGQGRYNEQFF.

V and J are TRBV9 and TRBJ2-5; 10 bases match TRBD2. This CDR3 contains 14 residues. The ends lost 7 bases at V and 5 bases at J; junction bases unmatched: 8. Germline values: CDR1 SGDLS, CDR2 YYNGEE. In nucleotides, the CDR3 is TGTGCCAGCTCTCCTAGCGGGAGCCACGAGACCCAGTACTTC. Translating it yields CASSPSGSHETQYF.

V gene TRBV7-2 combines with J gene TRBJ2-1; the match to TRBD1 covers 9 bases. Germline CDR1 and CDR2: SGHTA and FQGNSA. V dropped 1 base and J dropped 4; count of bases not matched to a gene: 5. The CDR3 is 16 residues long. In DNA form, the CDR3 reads TGTGCCAGCAGCTTAGACAGGGGGCTAGGTTACAATGAGCAGTTCTTC. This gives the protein CASSLDRGLGYNEQFF.

The DNA of the CDR3 is TGTGCCAGCAGGAACATGGAGGGACCAGATACGCAGTATTTT. It codes for CASRNMEGPDTQYF. The chain couples TRBV27 to TRBJ2-3, with D possibly matching TRBD2 (6 bases). V lost 6 bases, J lost 4 bases, and 14 bases lay in between. CDR1 is MNHEY and CDR2 is SMNVEV in the germline V gene (reference sequence). The CDR3 contains 14 residues.

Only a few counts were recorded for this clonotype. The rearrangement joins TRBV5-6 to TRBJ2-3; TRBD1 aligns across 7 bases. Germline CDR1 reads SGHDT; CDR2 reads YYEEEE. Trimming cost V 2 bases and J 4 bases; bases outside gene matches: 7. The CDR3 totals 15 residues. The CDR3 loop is CASSFGQEGADTQYF. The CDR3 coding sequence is TGTGCCAGCAGCTTTGGACAGGAAGGTGCAGATACGCAGTATTTT.

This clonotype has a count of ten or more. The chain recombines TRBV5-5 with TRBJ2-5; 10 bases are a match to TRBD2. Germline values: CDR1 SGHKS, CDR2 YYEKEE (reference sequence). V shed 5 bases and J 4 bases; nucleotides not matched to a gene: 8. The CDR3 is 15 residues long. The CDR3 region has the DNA TGTGCCAGCAGGCGGCTAGCGGGAGCAGGAGAGACCCAGTACTTC. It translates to CASRRLAGAGETQYF.

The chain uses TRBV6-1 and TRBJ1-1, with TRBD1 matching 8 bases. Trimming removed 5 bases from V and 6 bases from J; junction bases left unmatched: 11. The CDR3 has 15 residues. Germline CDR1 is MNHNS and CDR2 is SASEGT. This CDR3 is CASSSPGTGRAEAFF. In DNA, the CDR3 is TGTGCCAGCAGTAGTCCCGGGACAGGTCGGGCTGAAGCTTTCTTT.

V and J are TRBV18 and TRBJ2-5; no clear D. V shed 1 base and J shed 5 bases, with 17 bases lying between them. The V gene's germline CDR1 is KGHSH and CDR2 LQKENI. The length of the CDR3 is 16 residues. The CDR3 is CASSPRGYEPRETQYF. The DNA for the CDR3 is TGTGCCAGCTCACCACGAGGTTATGAGCCGAGGGAGACCCAGTACTTC.

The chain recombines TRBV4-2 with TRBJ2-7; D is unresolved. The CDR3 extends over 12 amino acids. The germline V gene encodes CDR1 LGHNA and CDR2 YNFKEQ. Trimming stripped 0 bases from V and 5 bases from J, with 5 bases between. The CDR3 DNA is TGTGCCAGCAGCCAAGATTTTCACGAGCAGTACTTC. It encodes CASSQDFHEQYF.

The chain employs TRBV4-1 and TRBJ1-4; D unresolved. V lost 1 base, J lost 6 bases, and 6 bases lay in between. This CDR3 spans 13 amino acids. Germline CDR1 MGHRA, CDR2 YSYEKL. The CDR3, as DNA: TGCGCCAGCAGCCAAGCGGCCGATGAAAAACTGTTTTTT. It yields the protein CASSQAADEKLFF.

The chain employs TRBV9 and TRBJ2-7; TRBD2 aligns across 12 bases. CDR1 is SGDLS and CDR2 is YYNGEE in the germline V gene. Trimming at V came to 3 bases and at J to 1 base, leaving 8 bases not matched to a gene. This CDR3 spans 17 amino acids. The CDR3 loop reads CASSATVTSGGSYEQYF. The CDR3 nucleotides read TGTGCCAGCAGCGCGACAGTCACTAGCGGGGGGTCCTACGAGCAGTACTTC.

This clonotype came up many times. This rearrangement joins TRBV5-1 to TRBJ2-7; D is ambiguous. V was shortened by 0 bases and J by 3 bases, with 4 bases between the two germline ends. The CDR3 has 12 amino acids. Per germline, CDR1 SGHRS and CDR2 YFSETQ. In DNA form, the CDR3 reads TGCGCCAGCAGCTTGGACGGCTACGAGCAGTACTTC. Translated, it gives CASSLDGYEQYF.

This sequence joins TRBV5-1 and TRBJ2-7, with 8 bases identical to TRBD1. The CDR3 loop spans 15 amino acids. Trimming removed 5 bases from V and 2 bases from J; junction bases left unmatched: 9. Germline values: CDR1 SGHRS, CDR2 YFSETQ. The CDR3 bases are TGCGCCAGCAGACCGGTGGGACAGGCGCCCTACGAGCAGTACTTC. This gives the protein CASRPVGQAPYEQYF.

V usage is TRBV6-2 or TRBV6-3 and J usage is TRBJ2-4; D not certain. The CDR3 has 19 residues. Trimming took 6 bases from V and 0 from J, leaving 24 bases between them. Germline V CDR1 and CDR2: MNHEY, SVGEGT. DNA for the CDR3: TGTGCCAGCAGCTCCCTCCTCAGTTCTGGGATGCTAGCCAAAAACATTCAGTACTTC. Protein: CASSSLLSSGMLAKNIQYF.

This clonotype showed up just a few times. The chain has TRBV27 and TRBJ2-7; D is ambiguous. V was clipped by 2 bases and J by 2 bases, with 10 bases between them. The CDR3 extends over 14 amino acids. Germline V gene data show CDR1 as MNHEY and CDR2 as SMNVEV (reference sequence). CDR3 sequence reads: CASSLPDRTYEQYF. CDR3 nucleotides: TGTGCCAGCAGTTTACCAGACCGGACCTACGAGCAGTACTTC.

The CDR3 DNA reads as TGTGCCACCAGCAGAGATTTGAGAAGGGGGCGAGGGGAGCTGTTTTTT. Protein: CATSRDLRRGRGELFF. This chain links TRBV15 with TRBJ2-2, with TRBD1 matching 7 bases. Trimming at V came to 0 bases and at J to 8 bases, leaving 9 bases not matched to a gene. The CDR3 spans 16 residues. Germline CDR1 reads LNHNV; CDR2 reads YYDKDF (reference sequence).

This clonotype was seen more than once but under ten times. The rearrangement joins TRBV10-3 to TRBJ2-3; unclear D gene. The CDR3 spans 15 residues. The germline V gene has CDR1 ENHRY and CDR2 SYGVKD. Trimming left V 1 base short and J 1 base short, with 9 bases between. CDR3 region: CAISELTPGTDTQYF. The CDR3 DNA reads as TGTGCCATCAGTGAGTTGACGCCCGGCACAGATACGCAGTATTTT.

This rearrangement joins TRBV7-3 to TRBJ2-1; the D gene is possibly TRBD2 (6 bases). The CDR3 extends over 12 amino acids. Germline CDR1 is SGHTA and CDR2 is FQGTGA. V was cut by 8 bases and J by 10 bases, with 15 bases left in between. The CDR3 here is CASQDLAGEQFF. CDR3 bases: TGTGCCAGCCAGGACCTTGCGGGGGAGCAGTTCTTC.

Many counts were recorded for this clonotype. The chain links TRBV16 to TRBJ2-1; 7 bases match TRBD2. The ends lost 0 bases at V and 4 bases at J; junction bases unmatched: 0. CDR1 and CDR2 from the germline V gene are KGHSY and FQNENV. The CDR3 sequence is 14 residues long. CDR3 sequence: CASSQSSGYNEQFF. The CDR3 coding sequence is TGTGCCAGCAGCCAATCTAGCGGGTACAATGAGCAGTTCTTC.

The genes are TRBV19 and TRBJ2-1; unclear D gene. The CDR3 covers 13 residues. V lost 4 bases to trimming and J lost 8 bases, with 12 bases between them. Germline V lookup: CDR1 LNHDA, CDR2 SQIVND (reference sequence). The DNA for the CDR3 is TGTGCCAGTAGTAGGGTGGGAACGGATGAGCAGTTCTTC. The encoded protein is CASSRVGTDEQFF. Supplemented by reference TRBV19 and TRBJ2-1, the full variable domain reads DGGITQSPKYLFRKEGQNVTLSCEQNLNHDAMYWYRQDPGQGLRLIYYSQIVNDFQKGDIAEGYSVSREKKESFPLTVTSAQKNPTAFYLCASSRVGTDEQFFGPGTRLTVL.

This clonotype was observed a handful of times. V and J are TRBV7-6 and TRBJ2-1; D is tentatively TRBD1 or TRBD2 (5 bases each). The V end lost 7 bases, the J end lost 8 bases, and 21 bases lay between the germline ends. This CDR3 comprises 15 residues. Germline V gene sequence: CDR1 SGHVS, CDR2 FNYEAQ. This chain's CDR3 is CASTTGAIGGDEQFF. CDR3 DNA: TGTGCCAGCACCACCGGGGCCATAGGCGGCGATGAGCAGTTCTTC. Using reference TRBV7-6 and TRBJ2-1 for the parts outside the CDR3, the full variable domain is GAGVSQSPRYKVTKRGQDVALRCDPISGHVSLYWYRQALGQGPEFLTYFNYEAQQDKSGLPNDRFSAERPEGSISTLTIQRTEQRDSAMYRCASTTGAIGGDEQFFGPGTRLTVL.

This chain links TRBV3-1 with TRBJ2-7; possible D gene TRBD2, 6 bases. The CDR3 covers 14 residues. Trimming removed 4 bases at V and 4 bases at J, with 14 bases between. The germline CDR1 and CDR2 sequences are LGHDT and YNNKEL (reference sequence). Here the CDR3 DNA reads TGTGCCAGCAGCCCATATATCGGGAGATACGAGCAGTACTTC. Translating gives CASSPYIGRYEQYF.